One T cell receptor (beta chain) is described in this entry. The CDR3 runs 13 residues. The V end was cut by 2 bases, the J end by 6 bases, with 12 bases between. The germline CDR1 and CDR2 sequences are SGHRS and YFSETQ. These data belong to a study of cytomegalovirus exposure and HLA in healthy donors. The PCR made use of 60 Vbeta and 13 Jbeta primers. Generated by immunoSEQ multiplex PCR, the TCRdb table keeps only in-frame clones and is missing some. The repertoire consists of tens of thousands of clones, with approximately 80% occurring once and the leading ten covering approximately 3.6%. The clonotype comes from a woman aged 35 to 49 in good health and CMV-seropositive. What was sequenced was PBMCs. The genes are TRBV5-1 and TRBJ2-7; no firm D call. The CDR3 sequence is CASSLLPLSEQYF. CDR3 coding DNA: TGCGCCAGCAGCTTACTACCATTGAGCGAGCAGTACTTC.